Below are 21 T cell receptor beta chains sequenced from a single sample in a study of cytomegalovirus exposure and HLA in healthy donors. TCRdb keeps only in-frame clones here, not all; method: immunoSEQ multiplex PCR. The sample has 250,000 to 400,000 clones, around 90% seen once. What was sequenced was PBMCs. These receptors all come from a woman aged 25 to 39 in good health and CMV-seropositive.

V and J are TRBV4-1 and TRBJ2-7; D not resolved. This CDR3 has 14 amino acids. CDR1 is MGHRA, CDR2 YSYEKL, per germline. V lost 6 bases to trimming and J lost 3 bases, with 15 bases between them. CDR3 loop: CASSPKTGYYEQYF. CDR3 DNA sequence: TGCGCCAGCAGTCCCAAGACCGGGTACTACGAGCAGTACTTC.

The V call is TRBV5-1, the J call TRBJ1-4; D unclear. Trimming stripped 1 base from V and 0 bases from J, with 13 bases between. Germline V CDR1 and CDR2: SGHRS, YFSETQ. The CDR3 contains 17 residues. The CDR3 DNA sequence: TGCGCCAGCAGCTTGTTAGGTTCCGACGCAACTAATGAAAAACTGTTTTTT. Translating gives CASSLLGSDATNEKLFF.

Concerning this clone: At one end, the junction sequence differs from germline, possibly due to a read error. The rearrangement uses TRBV5-8 and TRBJ1-1; the D is unclear. The CDR3 totals 12 residues. CDR1 SGHTS and CDR2 YDEGEE come from the germline V gene. The CDR3 DNA reads as TGTGCCAGCAGCTTCTGGAACGCTGAAGCTTTCTTT. The encoded protein is CASSFWNAEAFF.

The chain has TRBV4-2 and TRBJ2-3; 10 bases fit TRBD2. V lost 0 bases and J lost 3; bases outside the gene matches: 15. The germline gives CDR1 LGHNA, CDR2 YNFKEQ. This CDR3 comprises 20 residues. In DNA, the CDR3 is TGTGCCAGCAGCCAAGATCCCGCCTATAGCGGGGGGATGGGGACAGATACGCAGTATTTT. Its protein product is CASSQDPAYSGGMGTDTQYF.

This chain joins TRBV6-5 and TRBJ2-2; 8 bases line up with TRBD2. Germline V gives CDR1 MNHEY, CDR2 SVGAGI. The junction had 2 bases not matched to a gene; V was cut back by 4 bases and J by 4 bases. The CDR3 contains 14 residues. CDR3 bases: TGTGCCAGCAGTTTACTAGCGGTCACCGGGGAGCTGTTTTTT. It codes for CASSLLAVTGELFF.

V and J are TRBV28 and TRBJ2-5, with TRBD1 identical over 10 bases. J gave up 0 bases and V 4 bases, and 5 bases lay outside the gene matches. The germline V gene has CDR1 MDHEN and CDR2 SYDVKM. CDR3 length: 16 residues. The CDR3 coding sequence is TGTGCCAGCAGTTCATGGGACAGGGGTTACCAAGAGACCCAGTACTTC. Translation: CASSSWDRGYQETQYF.

V is TRBV18 and J is TRBJ2-1; TRBD2 matches at 10 bases. CDR3 length equals 16 residues. V was clipped by 3 bases and J by 0 bases; unmatched bases: 2. The germline V gene has CDR1 KGHSH and CDR2 LQKENI. For the CDR3, the DNA is TGTGCCAGCTCACCCCGACTAGCGGGCTCCTACAATGAGCAGTTCTTC. It is translated as CASSPRLAGSYNEQFF.

The CDR3 loop reads CASSLLGVKDTEAFF. The CDR3 DNA sequence: TGCGCCAGCAGCTTGCTGGGGGTTAAGGACACTGAAGCTTTCTTT. The gene calls are TRBV5-1 and TRBJ1-1; D possibly corresponds to TRBD1 (5 bases). This CDR3 has 15 amino acids. The V end lost 1 base, the J end lost 3 bases, and 13 bases lay between the germline ends. Germline V lookup: CDR1 SGHRS, CDR2 YFSETQ.

CDR3 amino acids: CATSGRVQNTEAFF. The CDR3 region has the DNA TGTGCCACCAGCGGCCGGGTGCAGAACACTGAAGCTTTCTTT. The chain uses TRBV15 and TRBJ1-1; D gene ambiguous. In germline, CDR1 is LNHNV, CDR2 YYDKDF (reference sequence). The CDR3 runs to 14 residues. Trimming took off 5 bases at V and 1 base at J, with 11 bases between the two ends. The whole variable domain, filled in from reference TRBV15 and TRBJ1-1, reads DAMVIQNPRYQVTQFGKPVTLSCSQTLNHNVMYWYQQKSSQAPKLLFHYYDKDFNNEADTPDNFQSRRPNTSFCFLDIRSPGLGDTAMYLCATSGRVQNTEAFFGQGTRLTVV.

The chain carries TRBV11-2 and TRBJ2-1; tentatively, D is TRBD1 (5 bases). Looked up from germline, CDR1 is SGHAT and CDR2 is FQNNGV. CDR3 length: 13 residues. Trimming stripped 3 bases from V and 8 bases from J, with 11 bases between. CDR3 protein: CASSFALGDEQFF. The CDR3 DNA reads as TGTGCCAGCAGCTTCGCCCTAGGGGATGAGCAGTTCTTC.

The chain uses TRBV6-6 and TRBJ1-1; TRBD1 agrees at 7 bases. The germline CDR1 and CDR2 sequences are MNHNY and SVGAGI (reference sequence). V lost 5 bases to trimming and J lost 7 bases; unmatched junction nucleotides: 4. The length of the CDR3 is 12 residues. CDR3 region: CASSEHRGEAFF. DNA of the CDR3: TGTGCCAGCAGTGAGCACAGGGGTGAAGCTTTCTTT.

This rearrangement joins TRBV11-1 to TRBJ2-7; TRBD2 is a possible D gene (6 bases). The CDR3 has 13 residues. CDR1 is SGHAT and CDR2 is FQDESV in the germline V gene (reference sequence). V lost 0 bases and J 4 bases, leaving 7 bases between the germline ends. CDR3 nucleotide sequence: TGTGCCAGCAGCTTAGCGGGACTTTACGAGCAGTACTTC. Translation gives CASSLAGLYEQYF.

The rearrangement uses TRBV4-3 and TRBJ2-4; 10 nucleotides align to TRBD2. CDR1 is LGHNA, CDR2 YSLEER, per germline. The CDR3 is 15 residues long. The V segment lost 4 bases and the J segment 3 bases; nucleotides outside the gene matches: 3. CDR3 sequence: CASSPGTSVKNIQYF. The CDR3 DNA follows: TGCGCCAGCAGCCCTGGGACTAGCGTCAAAAACATTCAGTACTTC.

V gene TRBV5-4 combines with J gene TRBJ1-2; TRBD1 is a possible D gene (5 bases). The V gene's germline CDR1 is SGHNT and CDR2 YYREEE (reference sequence). The CDR3 has 16 amino acids. Trimming took off 4 bases at V and 5 bases at J, with 21 bases between the two ends. The CDR3 DNA reads as TGTGCCAGCAGCCCCTGGCCCCCAGCAGGGAAATATGGCTACACCTTC. It is translated as CASSPWPPAGKYGYTF. Variable domain in full (rest from reference TRBV5-4 and TRBJ1-2): ETGVTQSPTHLIKTRGQQVTLRCSSQSGHNTVSWYQQALGQGPQFIFQYYREEENGRGNFPPRFSGLQFPNYSSELNVNALELDDSALYLCASSPWPPAGKYGYTFGSGTRLTVV.

The chain links TRBV2 to TRBJ2-7, with 7 nucleotides matching TRBD1. Germline V gene data show CDR1 as SNHLY and CDR2 as FYNNEI. Losses at the gene ends were 5 bases for V and 1 base for J; bases not matched to a gene: 11. This CDR3 region has 16 residues. For the CDR3, the DNA is TGTGCCAGCAGTCGTTTAACAGGGGTCCCATCCTACGAGCAGTACTTC. It is translated as CASSRLTGVPSYEQYF.

V is TRBV6-6 and J is TRBJ1-2, with a tentative D call TRBD1 (5 bases). Per germline, CDR1 MNHNY and CDR2 SVGAGI (reference sequence). The V end was cut by 0 bases, the J end by 6 bases, with 8 bases between. This CDR3 is built from 13 residues. The CDR3 region has the DNA TGTGCCAGCAGTTACTCAGGGGCCAATGGCTACACCTTC. Its protein is CASSYSGANGYTF.

The chain couples TRBV29-1 to TRBJ1-1; D uncertain. Germline V gene lookup returns CDR1 SQVTM and CDR2 ANQGSEA. Trimming left V 3 bases short and J 12 bases short, with 17 bases between. CDR3 size: 12 residues. The CDR3 DNA is TGCAGCGTTGAGATGGATCGCGGAGAATCTTTCTTT. It translates to CSVEMDRGESFF.

This chain joins TRBV5-5 and TRBJ1-1; no clear D. The CDR3 totals 12 residues. Trimming cost V 4 bases and J 7 bases, with 11 bases left between them. From germline, CDR1 is SGHKS and CDR2 YYEKEE (reference sequence). CDR3 loop: CASSPLDGEAFF. The CDR3 DNA sequence: TGTGCCAGCAGCCCCCTTGACGGTGAAGCTTTCTTT.

The rearrangement uses TRBV5-4 and TRBJ2-1; 12 bases agree with TRBD2. The CDR3 covers 16 residues. Germline V CDR1 and CDR2: SGHNT, YYREEE (reference sequence). The V gene end was trimmed by 0 bases and the J gene end by 8 bases; junction bases not matched to a gene: 6. The CDR3 DNA reads TGTGCCAGCAGCTTGGCGTCTAGCGGGAGGGCCCATGAGCAGTTCTTC. It encodes CASSLASSGRAHEQFF.

Only a few counts were recorded for this clone. This chain links TRBV7-9 with TRBJ2-7; D gene ambiguous. The germline CDR1 and CDR2 sequences are SEHNR and FQNEAQ (reference sequence). The ends were cut back, 2 bases at V and 7 bases at J, with 12 bases in the middle. The CDR3 runs 13 residues. CDR3 residues: CASSLSGIQEQYF. CDR3 nucleotides: TGTGCCAGCAGCTTATCTGGGATACAAGAGCAGTACTTC.

The chain is built from TRBV6-6 and TRBJ2-5; D may be TRBD2 (7 bases). In germline, CDR1 is MNHNY, CDR2 SVGAGI (reference sequence). Trimming took 7 bases from V and 3 from J, leaving 12 bases between them. This CDR3 has 13 amino acids. CDR3 DNA: TGTGCCAGCACCCGGGGGGCGGAAGAGACCCAGTACTTC. Protein sequence: CASTRGAEETQYF.